This T cell receptor (beta chain) originates from a study of blood T cell repertoires in COVID-19. The overall study: Acute and convalescent COVID-19 specimens originated in the United States, Italy and Spain. The analysed material was cDNA or gDNA that came from T cells, B-cell-depleted T cells, or PBMCs.

Original methodology: Amplification from reference gene primers served as the basis for estimated nucleated cell counts. Data came from immunoSEQ multiplex PCR; TCRdb stores just in-frame clones and leaves some out. For V, J and clone size, that table is used; D and trimming come from the DNA. In the table there are 200,000 to 300,000 clones, about 86% of which are singletons. The ends lost 3 bases at V and 7 bases at J; junction bases unmatched: 7. There are 15 residues in the CDR3. Germline values: CDR1 DFQATT, CDR2 SNEGSKA (reference sequence). Sequences were obtained from peripheral blood. This TCR was recovered from a man aged 25-45 years with active or convalescent COVID-19. V usage is TRBV20-1 and J usage is TRBJ1-6; TRBD1 agrees at 9 bases. The CDR3 loop reads CSASPGTGNNSPLHF. DNA for the CDR3: TGCAGTGCTAGTCCCGGGACAGGGAACAATTCACCCCTCCACTTT.